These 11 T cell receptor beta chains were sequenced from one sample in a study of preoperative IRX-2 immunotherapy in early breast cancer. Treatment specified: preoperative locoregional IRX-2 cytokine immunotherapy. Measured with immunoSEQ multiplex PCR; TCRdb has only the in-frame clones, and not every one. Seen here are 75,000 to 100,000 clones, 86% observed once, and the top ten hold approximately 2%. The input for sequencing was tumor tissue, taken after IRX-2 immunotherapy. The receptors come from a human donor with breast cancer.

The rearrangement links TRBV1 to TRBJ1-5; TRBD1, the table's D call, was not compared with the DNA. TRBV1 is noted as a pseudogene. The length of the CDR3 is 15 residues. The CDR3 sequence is CASSSGQGPYQPQHF. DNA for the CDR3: TGCGCCAGCAGCTCGGGACAGGGACCTTATCAGCCCCAGCATTTT.

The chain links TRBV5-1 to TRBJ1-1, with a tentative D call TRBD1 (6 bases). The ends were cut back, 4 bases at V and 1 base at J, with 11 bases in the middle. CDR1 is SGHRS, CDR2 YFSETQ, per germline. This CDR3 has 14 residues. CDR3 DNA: TGCGCCAGCAGCCCCCAGGGGCCGAACACTGAAGCTTTCTTT. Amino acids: CASSPQGPNTEAFF.

The CDR3 region is CAWMVEGDTQYF. The CDR3 DNA follows: TGTGCCTGGATGGTGGAAGGAGATACGCAGTATTTT. This chain links TRBV30 with TRBJ2-3; D ambiguous. Germline lookup yields CDR1 GTSNPN and CDR2 SVGIG (reference sequence). The CDR3 is 12 residues long. With 4 bases removed from V and 5 bases from J, the gap between germline ends came to 10 bases. Full variable domain (rest looked up from reference TRBV30 and TRBJ2-3): SQTIHQWPATLVQPVGSPLSLECTVEGTSNPNLYWYRQAAGRGLQLLFYSVGIGQISSEVPQNLSASRPQDRQFILSSKKLLLSDSGFYLCAWMVEGDTQYFGPGTRLTVL.

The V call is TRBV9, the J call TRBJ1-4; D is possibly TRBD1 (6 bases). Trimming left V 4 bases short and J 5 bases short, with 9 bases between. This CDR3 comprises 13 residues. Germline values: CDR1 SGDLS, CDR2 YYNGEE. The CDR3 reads CASSPGQNEKLFF. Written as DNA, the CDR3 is TGTGCCAGCAGCCCTGGACAGAATGAAAAACTGTTTTTT.

CDR3 sequence reads: CASSPTTGRTGEAFF. CDR3 bases: TGTGCCAGCAGCCCGACGACTGGAAGGACAGGGGAAGCTTTCTTT. The chain uses TRBV11-3 and TRBJ1-1; 8 bases agree with TRBD1. Germline values: CDR1 SGHNT, CDR2 YENEEA. The V segment lost 5 bases and the J segment 8 bases; nucleotides outside the gene matches: 13. This CDR3 spans 15 amino acids.

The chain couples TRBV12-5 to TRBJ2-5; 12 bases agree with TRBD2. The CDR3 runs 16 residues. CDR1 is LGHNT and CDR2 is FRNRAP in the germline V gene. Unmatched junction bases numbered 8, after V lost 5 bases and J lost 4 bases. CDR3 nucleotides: TGTGCTAGTGGTCAGACTAGCGGGGGCCTGGTAGAGACCCAGTACTTC. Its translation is CASGQTSGGLVETQYF.

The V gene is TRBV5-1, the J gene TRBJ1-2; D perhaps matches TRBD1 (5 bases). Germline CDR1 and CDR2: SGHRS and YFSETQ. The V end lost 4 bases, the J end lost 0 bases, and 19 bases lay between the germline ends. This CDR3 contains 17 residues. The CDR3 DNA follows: TGCGCCAGCAGCCTGTCGCCCAGGGTCCGCGCTAACTATGGCTACACCTTC. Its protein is CASSLSPRVRANYGYTF.

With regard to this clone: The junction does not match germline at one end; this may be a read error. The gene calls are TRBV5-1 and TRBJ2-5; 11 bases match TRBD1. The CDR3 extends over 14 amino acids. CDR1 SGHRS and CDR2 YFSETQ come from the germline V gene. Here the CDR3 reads CASSLGDRGSPRNF. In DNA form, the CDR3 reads TGCGCCAGCAGCTTAGGGGACAGGGGGTCCCCAAGGAACTTC. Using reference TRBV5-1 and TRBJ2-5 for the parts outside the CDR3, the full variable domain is KAGVTQTPRYLIKTRGQQVTLSCSPISGHRSVSWYQQTPGQGLQFLFEYFSETQRNKGNFPGRFSGRQFSNSRSEMNVSTLELGDSALYLCASSLGDRGSPRNFGPGTRLLVL.

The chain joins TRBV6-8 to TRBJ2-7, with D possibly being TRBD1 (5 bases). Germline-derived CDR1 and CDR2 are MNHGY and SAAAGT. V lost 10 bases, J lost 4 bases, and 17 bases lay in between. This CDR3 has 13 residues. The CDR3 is CATQGMVPYEQYF. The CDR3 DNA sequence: TGTGCCACGCAGGGTATGGTCCCATACGAGCAGTACTTC.

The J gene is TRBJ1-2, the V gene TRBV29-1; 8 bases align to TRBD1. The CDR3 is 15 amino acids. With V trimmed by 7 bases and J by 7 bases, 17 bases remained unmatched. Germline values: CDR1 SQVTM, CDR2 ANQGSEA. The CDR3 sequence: CSDYSVLDRDGGYTF. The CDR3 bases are TGCAGCGATTATTCAGTCTTGGACAGGGATGGTGGCTACACCTTC. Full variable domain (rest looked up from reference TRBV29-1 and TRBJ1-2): SAVISQKPSRDICQRGTSLTIQCQVDSQVTMMFWYRQQPGQSLTLIATANQGSEATYESGFVIDKFPISRPNLTFSTLTVSNMSPEDSSIYLCSDYSVLDRDGGYTFGSGTRLTVV.

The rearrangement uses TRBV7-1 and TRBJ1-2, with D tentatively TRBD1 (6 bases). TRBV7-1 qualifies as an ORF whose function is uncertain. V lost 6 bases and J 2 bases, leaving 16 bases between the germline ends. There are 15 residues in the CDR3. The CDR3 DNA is TGTGCCAGCAGTCGAACAGGGATTGGCAACTATGGCTACACCTTC. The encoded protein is CASSRTGIGNYGYTF.